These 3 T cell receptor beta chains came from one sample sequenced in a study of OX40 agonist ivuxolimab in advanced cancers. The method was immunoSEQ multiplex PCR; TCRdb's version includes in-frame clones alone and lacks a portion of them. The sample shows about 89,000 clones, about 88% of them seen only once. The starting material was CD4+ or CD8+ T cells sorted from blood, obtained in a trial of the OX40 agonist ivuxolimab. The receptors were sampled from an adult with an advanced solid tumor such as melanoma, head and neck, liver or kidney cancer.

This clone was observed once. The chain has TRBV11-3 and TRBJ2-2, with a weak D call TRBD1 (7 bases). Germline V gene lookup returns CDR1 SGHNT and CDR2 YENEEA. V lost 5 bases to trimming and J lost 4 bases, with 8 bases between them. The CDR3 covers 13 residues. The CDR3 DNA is TGTGCCAGCAGCCAGGGGGGCACCGGGGAGCTGTTTTTT. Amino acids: CASSQGGTGELFF.

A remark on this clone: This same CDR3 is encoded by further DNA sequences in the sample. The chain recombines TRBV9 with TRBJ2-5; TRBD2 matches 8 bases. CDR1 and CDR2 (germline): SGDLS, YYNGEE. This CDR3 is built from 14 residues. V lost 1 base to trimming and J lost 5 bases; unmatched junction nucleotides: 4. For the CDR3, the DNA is TGTGCCAGCAGCGTAAGCGGGGGTGGGGAGACCCAGTACTTC. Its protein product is CASSVSGGGETQYF.

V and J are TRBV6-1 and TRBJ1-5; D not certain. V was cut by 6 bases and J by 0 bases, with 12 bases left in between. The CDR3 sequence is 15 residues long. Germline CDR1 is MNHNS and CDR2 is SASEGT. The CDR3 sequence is CASSTADGSNQPQHF. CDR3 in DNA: TGTGCCAGCAGCACGGCGGACGGTAGCAATCAGCCCCAGCATTTT.